This T cell receptor beta chain was recovered during a study of cytomegalovirus exposure and HLA in healthy donors. Findings and limits, study-wide: A few of the chains that were CMV-associated were confirmed in vitro to be specific for CMV antigens. A list of approximately 160 TCR beta chains associated with cytomegalovirus was given. Generally TCR sequences proved uncommon, though certain public TCRs appeared in numerous donors.

In the case of this clone: Antigen: not known.

The CDR3 sequence is 15 residues long. The germline V gene encodes CDR1 MNHEY and CDR2 SMNVEV (reference sequence). V was pared by 2 bases and J by 4 bases, with 8 bases of the junction left unmatched. Assay used: immunoSEQ multiplex PCR; TCRdb lists only in-frame clones, some missing. The sample has over 120,000 clones, 94% seen once. The V gene is TRBV27, the J gene TRBJ2-7; TRBD2 aligns across 7 bases. The TCR comes from a young man in good health and CMV-seropositive. Sequencing was performed on PBMCs. The CDR3 nucleotides read TGTGCCAGCAGTTTAATTGGGACTACGCCTTACGAGCAGTACTTC. Protein product: CASSLIGTTPYEQYF.